Listed below are T cell receptor beta chains from one sample, sequenced in a study of T cells in Graves' hyperthyroidism and ophthalmopathy. TCRdb re-derived calls from the multiplex PCR reads in MiXCR, one entry per CDR3 protein. Of 450,000 to 600,000 distinct CDR3 sequences detected, just under 20% appear once; the ten largest clones hold 47%. The sample taken for sequencing was blood. The receptor source for this set is a man aged 40-50 years with Graves' ophthalmopathy. Each CDR3 is given with its conserved first and last residue. Each record gives: J gene, D gene, V gene, clone size, CDR3 protein, CDR3 DNA. The D gene is left open where the match is weak. Clone size appears in some rows only: once, few, many, or a class for an expanded clone.

J: TRBJ2-5
D: TRBD2
V: TRBV4-1
size: few
CDR3: CASSQDLGLDEPQYF
DNA: TGCGCCAGCAGCCAAGATCTTGGACTAGATGAGCCCCAGTACTTC

J: TRBJ2-1
D: TRBD2
V: TRBV20-1
size: -
CDR3: CSARGRGGPGEQFF
DNA: TGCAGTGCTAGAGGGCGGGGGGGGCCCGGTGAGCAGTTCTTC

J: TRBJ1-1
D: -
V: TRBV4-1
size: few
CDR3: CASSLRIAANTEAFF
DNA: TGCGCCAGCAGCCTTCGGATCGCGGCGAACACTGAAGCTTTCTTT

J: TRBJ1-5
D: -
V: TRBV28
size: many
CDR3: CASSLGIKPQHF
DNA: TGTGCCAGCAGTTTAGGGATAAAGCCCCAGCATTTT

J: TRBJ1-6
D: TRBD1
V: TRBV28
size: -
CDR3: CASSPDRGANSPLHF
DNA: TGTGCCAGCAGTCCTGACAGGGGCGCAAATTCACCCCTCCACTTT

J: TRBJ1-1
D: -
V: TRBV20-1
size: many
CDR3: CSARGGERRNTEAFF
DNA: TGCAGTGCTAGAGGGGGGGAAAGGAGGAACACTGAAGCTTTCTTT

J: TRBJ2-5
D: -
V: TRBV30
size: many
CDR3: CAWTRNWAAAQYF
DNA: TGTGCCTGGACCAGGAATTGGGCTGCGGCCCAGTACTTC

J: TRBJ2-2
D: -
V: TRBV7-8
size: many
CDR3: CASSSKMTGELFF
DNA: TGTGCCAGCAGCTCAAAAATGACCGGGGAGCTGTTTTTT

J: TRBJ2-1
D: -
V: TRBV28
size: -
CDR3: CAIRTRGNEQFF
DNA: TGTGCCATCCGAACCCGCGGCAATGAGCAGTTCTTC

J: TRBJ2-2
D: -
V: TRBV9
size: -
CDR3: CASSVVGGGNTGELFF
DNA: TGTGCCAGCAGCGTAGTGGGGGGGGGCAACACCGGGGAGCTGTTTTTT

J: TRBJ2-5
D: TRBD2
V: TRBV3-1
size: many
CDR3: CASKRSGAGGRQETQYF
DNA: TGTGCCAGCAAACGCTCCGGGGCGGGGGGACGGCAAGAGACCCAGTACTTC

J: TRBJ2-1
D: -
V: TRBV7-2
size: few
CDR3: CASRGGGFYEQFF
DNA: TGTGCCAGCAGGGGGGGCGGTTTTTATGAGCAGTTCTTC

J: TRBJ2-5
D: -
V: TRBV7-2
size: few
CDR3: CASSLSFRGTQYF
DNA: TGTGCCAGCAGCTTAAGCTTTCGAGGGACCCAGTACTTC

J: TRBJ2-1
D: TRBD2
V: TRBV9
size: -
CDR3: CASSVGELAKQFF
DNA: TGTGCCAGCAGCGTAGGGGAACTAGCGAAGCAGTTCTTC

J: TRBJ2-1
D: -
V: TRBV20-1
size: -
CDR3: CSARAPGGTEQFF
DNA: TGCAGTGCCCGCGCCCCAGGGGGGACTGAGCAGTTCTTC

J: TRBJ2-3
D: -
V: TRBV2
size: many
CDR3: CASSDGGAGYTQYF
DNA: TGTGCCAGCAGTGATGGTGGGGCAGGGTATACGCAGTATTTT

J: TRBJ1-2
D: -
V: TRBV6-5
size: -
CDR3: CASSYSRTRLDGYTF
DNA: TGTGCCAGCAGTTACTCCCGGACACGACTGGATGGCTACACCTTC

J: TRBJ1-4
D: -
V: TRBV15
size: few
CDR3: CATSRGVGGINEKLFF
DNA: TGTGCCACCAGCAGAGGAGTTGGAGGGATTAATGAAAAACTGTTTTTT

J: TRBJ2-5
D: TRBD2
V: TRBV7-2
size: -
CDR3: CASSLSGAWTSGRLTGETQYF
DNA: TGTGCCAGCAGCTTAAGTGGAGCTTGGACTAGCGGGAGGCTTACTGGAGAGACCCAGTACTTC

J: TRBJ1-1
D: TRBD1
V: TRBV14
size: -
CDR3: CASSHGGQGVTEAFF
DNA: TGTGCCAGCAGCCATGGGGGACAGGGGGTCACTGAAGCTTTCTTT

J: TRBJ2-7
D: TRBD1
V: TRBV5-1
size: few
CDR3: CASSWLPGTDYEQYF
DNA: TGCGCCAGCAGCTGGCTCCCCGGGACAGACTACGAGCAGTACTTC

J: TRBJ1-1
D: TRBD1
V: TRBV6-1
size: many
CDR3: CASMRTGEAFF
DNA: TGTGCCAGCATGAGGACAGGTGAAGCTTTCTTT

J: TRBJ2-7
D: TRBD2
V: TRBV28
size: many
CDR3: CASSSNRLAGTYEQYF
DNA: TGTGCCAGCAGTTCCAACAGACTAGCGGGAACCTACGAGCAGTACTTC

J: TRBJ1-1
D: -
V: TRBV2
size: many
CDR3: CASTQGQQKKNTEAFF
DNA: TGTGCCAGCACCCAAGGACAGCAAAAGAAGAACACTGAAGCTTTCTTT

J: TRBJ2-7
D: -
V: TRBV6-1
size: many
CDR3: CASRPDRFSYEQYF
DNA: TGTGCCAGCAGACCCGACAGGTTCTCCTACGAGCAGTACTTC

J: TRBJ1-1
D: -
V: TRBV7-6
size: many
CDR3: CASSPYSTVGVDTEAFF
DNA: TGTGCCAGCAGCCCCTACAGCACGGTGGGGGTTGACACTGAAGCTTTCTTT

J: TRBJ2-2
D: -
V: TRBV6-2/TRBV6-3
size: -
CDR3: CASSYFYGEGRELLF
DNA: TGTGCCAGCAGTTACTTCTATGGAGAGGGCCGGGAGCTGCTTTTT

J: TRBJ2-3
D: TRBD2
V: TRBV7-3
size: many
CDR3: CASSLIGRLAGASDTQYF
DNA: TGTGCCAGCAGCTTAATAGGGAGACTAGCGGGAGCGTCAGATACGCAGTATTTT

J: TRBJ2-7
D: TRBD2
V: TRBV12-3/TRBV12-4
size: many
CDR3: CASTEGLAGVYEQYF
DNA: TGTGCCAGCACCGAAGGACTAGCGGGAGTTTACGAGCAGTACTTC

J: TRBJ2-3
D: -
V: TRBV30
size: many
CDR3: CAWSESGTDTQYF
DNA: TGTGCCTGGAGTGAATCAGGGACTGATACGCAGTATTTT

J: TRBJ2-3
D: TRBD2
V: TRBV7-2
size: -
CDR3: CASTRGGGTDTQYF
DNA: TGTGCCAGCACCCGGGGGGGAGGCACAGATACGCAGTATTTT

J: TRBJ1-2
D: -
V: TRBV20-1
size: few
CDR3: CSARGGMWGYTF
DNA: TGCAGTGCTAGAGGGGGGATGTGGGGCTACACCTTC

J: TRBJ2-2
D: -
V: TRBV28
size: -
CDR3: CASNPSVEVGGELFF
DNA: TGTGCCAGCAATCCGTCCGTGGAGGTGGGCGGGGAGCTGTTTTTT

J: TRBJ1-1
D: TRBD1
V: TRBV5-6
size: -
CDR3: CASSLGQGVNGAFF
DNA: TGTGCCAGCAGCTTAGGACAGGGCGTTAATGGAGCTTTCTTT

J: TRBJ1-1
D: -
V: TRBV7-9
size: -
CDR3: CASSPSVEAFF
DNA: TGTGCCAGCAGCCCGTCAGTTGAAGCTTTCTTT

J: TRBJ1-1
D: -
V: TRBV29-1
size: once
CDR3: CSVDNTGADAFF
DNA: TGCAGCGTTGATAATACAGGCGCTGACGCTTTCTTT

J: TRBJ1-2
D: -
V: TRBV6-1
size: few
CDR3: CASREEVARGYTF
DNA: TGTGCCAGCAGAGAGGAGGTGGCCCGTGGCTACACCTTC

J: TRBJ2-3
D: -
V: TRBV20-1
size: few
CDR3: CSASGTRDTQYF
DNA: TGCAGTGCTAGCGGGACCCGGGATACGCAGTATTTT

J: TRBJ2-1
D: TRBD2
V: TRBV6-1
size: -
CDR3: CASKTGTSGVYEQFF
DNA: TGTGCCAGCAAAACCGGGACTAGCGGGGTTTATGAGCAGTTCTTC

J: TRBJ2-7
D: -
V: TRBV27
size: many
CDR3: CASTSGQGFSSGIDEQYF
DNA: TGTGCCAGCACCTCAGGACAGGGGTTCTCTAGCGGGATCGACGAGCAGTACTTC

J: TRBJ2-1
D: -
V: TRBV12-3/TRBV12-4
size: -
CDR3: CASSPIKTVETFYNEQFF
DNA: TGTGCCAGCAGTCCAATCAAAACAGTTGAGACATTCTACAATGAGCAGTTCTTC

J: TRBJ1-4
D: TRBD1
V: TRBV7-2
size: -
CDR3: CASSFPTGGSEKLFF
DNA: TGTGCCAGCAGCTTTCCGACAGGGGGCAGCGAAAAACTGTTTTTT

J: TRBJ1-6
D: TRBD1
V: TRBV4-3
size: few
CDR3: CASSPTGYSPLHF
DNA: TGCGCCAGCAGCCCGACAGGGTATTCACCCCTCCACTTT

J: TRBJ1-2
D: TRBD1
V: TRBV5-8
size: few
CDR3: CASSAKTGVKTF
DNA: TGTGCCAGCAGCGCCAAGACAGGGGTAAAGACCTTC

J: TRBJ2-1
D: -
V: TRBV6-2/TRBV6-3
size: many
CDR3: CASRAWASMRNEQFF
DNA: TGTGCCAGCAGGGCCTGGGCTAGTATGAGGAATGAGCAGTTCTTC

J: TRBJ2-1
D: TRBD2
V: TRBV11-2
size: many
CDR3: CASSLGSGGNEQFF
DNA: TGTGCCAGCAGCTTAGGGTCGGGGGGGAATGAGCAGTTCTTC